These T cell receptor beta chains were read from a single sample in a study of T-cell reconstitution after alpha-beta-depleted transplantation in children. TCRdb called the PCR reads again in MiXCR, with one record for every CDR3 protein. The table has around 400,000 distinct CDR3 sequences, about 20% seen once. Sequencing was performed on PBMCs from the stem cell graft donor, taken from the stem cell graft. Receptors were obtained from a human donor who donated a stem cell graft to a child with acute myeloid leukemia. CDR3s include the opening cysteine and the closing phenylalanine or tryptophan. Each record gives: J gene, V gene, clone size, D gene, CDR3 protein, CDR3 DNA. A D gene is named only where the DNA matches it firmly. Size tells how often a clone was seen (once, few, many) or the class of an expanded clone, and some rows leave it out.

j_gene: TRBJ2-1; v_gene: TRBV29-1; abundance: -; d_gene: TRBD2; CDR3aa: CSVEPSGRRQFF; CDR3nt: TGCAGCGTTGAACCCAGCGGGAGAAGGCAGTTCTTC
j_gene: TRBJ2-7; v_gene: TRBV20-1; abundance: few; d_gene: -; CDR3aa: CSARDRGLTYEQYF; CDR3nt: TGCAGTGCTAGAGATCGGGGACTTACCTACGAGCAGTACTTC
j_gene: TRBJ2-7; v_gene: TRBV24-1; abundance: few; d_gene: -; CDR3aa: CATSDPQGSDEQYF; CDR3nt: TGTGCCACCAGTGATCCTCAGGGGAGCGACGAGCAGTACTTC
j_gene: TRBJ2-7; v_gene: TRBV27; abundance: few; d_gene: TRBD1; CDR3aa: CASSTWTGLDTEQYF; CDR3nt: TGTGCCAGCAGTACCTGGACAGGGCTCGATACCGAGCAGTACTTC
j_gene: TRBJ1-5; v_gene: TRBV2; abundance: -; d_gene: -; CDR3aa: CASSGGLNQPQHF; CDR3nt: TGTGCCAGCTCTGGGGGCTTAAATCAGCCCCAGCATTTT
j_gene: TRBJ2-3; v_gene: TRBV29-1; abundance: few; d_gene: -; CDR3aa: CSVERLAGEADTQYF; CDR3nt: TGCAGCGTTGAGAGGCTAGCAGGAGAAGCAGATACGCAGTATTTT
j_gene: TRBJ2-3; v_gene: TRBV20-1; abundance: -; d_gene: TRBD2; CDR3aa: CSARDDGGRALDTQYF; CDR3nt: TGCAGTGCTAGAGATGACGGAGGGAGGGCCTTAGATACGCAGTATTTT
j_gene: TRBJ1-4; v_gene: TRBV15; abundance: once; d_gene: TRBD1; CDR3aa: CATSGTGAEEKLFF; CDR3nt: TGTGCCACCAGTGGGACAGGGGCCGAGGAAAAACTGTTTTTT
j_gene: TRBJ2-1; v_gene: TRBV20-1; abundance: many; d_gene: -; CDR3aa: CSALTPGSYNEQFF; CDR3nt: TGCAGTGCCCTGACCCCCGGCTCCTACAATGAGCAGTTCTTC
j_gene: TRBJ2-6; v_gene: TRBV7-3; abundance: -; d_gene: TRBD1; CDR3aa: CASSLIPGQGFGANVLTF; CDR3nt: TGTGCCAGCAGCTTAATCCCGGGACAGGGATTTGGGGCCAACGTCCTGACTTTC
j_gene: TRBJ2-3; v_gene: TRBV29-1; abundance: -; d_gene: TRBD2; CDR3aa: CSVEDSGRGTLTDTQYF; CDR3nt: TGCAGCGTTGAGGATAGCGGGAGAGGCACACTGACAGATACGCAGTATTTT
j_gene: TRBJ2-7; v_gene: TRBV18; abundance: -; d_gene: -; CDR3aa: CASSEGMKLGVSYEQYF; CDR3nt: TGTGCCAGCTCAGAGGGTATGAAATTGGGGGTCTCCTACGAGCAGTACTTC
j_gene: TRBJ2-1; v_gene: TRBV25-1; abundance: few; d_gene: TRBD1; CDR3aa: CASSAASGDSPSYNEQFF; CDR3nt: TGTGCCAGCAGTGCAGCTTCAGGGGACAGCCCTTCCTACAATGAGCAGTTCTTC
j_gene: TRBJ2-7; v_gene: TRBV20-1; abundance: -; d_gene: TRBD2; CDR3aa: CSARDEGLAVYEQYF; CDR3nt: TGCAGTGCTAGAGATGAGGGGCTAGCGGTCTACGAGCAGTACTTC
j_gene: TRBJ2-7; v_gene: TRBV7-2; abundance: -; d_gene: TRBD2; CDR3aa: CASSAPRTSGSTEQYF; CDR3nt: TGTGCCAGCAGCGCCCCCCGGACTAGCGGGAGTACCGAGCAGTACTTC
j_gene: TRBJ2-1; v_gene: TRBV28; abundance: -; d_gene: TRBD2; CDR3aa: CASSPSGRAVDEQFF; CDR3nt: TGTGCCAGCAGTCCTAGCGGGAGGGCCGTGGATGAGCAGTTCTTC
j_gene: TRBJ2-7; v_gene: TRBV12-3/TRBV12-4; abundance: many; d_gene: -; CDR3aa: CASSLGRTEPNEQYF; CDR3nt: TGTGCCAGCAGTTTAGGGAGGACAGAGCCTAACGAGCAGTACTTC
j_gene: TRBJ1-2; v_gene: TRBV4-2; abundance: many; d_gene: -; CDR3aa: CASSQEFRQDNGYTF; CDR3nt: TGTGCCAGCAGCCAAGAGTTTCGTCAGGATAATGGCTACACCTTC
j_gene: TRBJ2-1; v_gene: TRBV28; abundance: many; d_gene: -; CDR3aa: CASIGGEISYNEQFF; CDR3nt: TGTGCCAGCATCGGGGGAGAGATATCCTACAATGAGCAGTTCTTC
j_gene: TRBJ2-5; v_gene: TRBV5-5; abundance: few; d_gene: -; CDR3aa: CASGAGLAYHSIQETQYF; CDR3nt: TGTGCCAGCGGGGCTGGCCTAGCGTATCATTCGATCCAAGAGACCCAGTACTTC
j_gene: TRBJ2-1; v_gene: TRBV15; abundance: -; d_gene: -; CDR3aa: CATVRTGSSYNEQFF; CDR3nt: TGTGCCACCGTAAGGACCGGGTCTTCTTACAATGAGCAGTTCTTC
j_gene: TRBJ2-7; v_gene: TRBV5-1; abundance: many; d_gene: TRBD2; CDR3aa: CASSLGGSISYEQYF; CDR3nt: TGCGCCAGCAGCTTAGGCGGGAGCATCTCCTACGAGCAGTACTTC
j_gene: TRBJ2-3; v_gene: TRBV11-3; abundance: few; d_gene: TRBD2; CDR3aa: CASSFQRGTTDTQYF; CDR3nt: TGTGCCAGCAGCTTCCAGCGGGGGACCACAGATACGCAGTATTTT
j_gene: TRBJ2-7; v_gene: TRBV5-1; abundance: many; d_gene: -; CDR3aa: CASSLDTAYEQYF; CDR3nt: TGCGCCAGCAGCTTGGACACCGCCTACGAGCAGTACTTC
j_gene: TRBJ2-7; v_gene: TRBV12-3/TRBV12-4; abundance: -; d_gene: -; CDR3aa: CASIDTISSYEQYF; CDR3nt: TGTGCCAGCATTGACACCATAAGCTCCTACGAGCAGTACTTC
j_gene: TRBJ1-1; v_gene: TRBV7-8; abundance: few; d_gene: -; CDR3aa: CASSSSPPLNTEAFF; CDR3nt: TGTGCCAGCAGCTCCTCACCCCCTCTGAACACTGAAGCTTTCTTT
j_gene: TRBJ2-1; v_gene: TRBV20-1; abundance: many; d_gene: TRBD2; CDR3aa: CSARDQLADYNEQFF; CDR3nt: TGCAGTGCCCGAGACCAACTAGCGGACTACAATGAGCAGTTCTTC
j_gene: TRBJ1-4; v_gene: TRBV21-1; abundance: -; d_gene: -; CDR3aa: CASSKGYGVPGERGKLFF; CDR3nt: TGTGCCAGCAGCAAAGGATATGGAGTGCCCGGTGAGAGGGGAAAACTGTTTTTT
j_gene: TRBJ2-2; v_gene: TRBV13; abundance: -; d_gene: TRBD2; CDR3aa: CASSSRTSGLANTGELFF; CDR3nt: TGTGCCAGCAGCTCTCGGACTAGCGGGCTCGCGAACACCGGGGAGCTGTTTTTT
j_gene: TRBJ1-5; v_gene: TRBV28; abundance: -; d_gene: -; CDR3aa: CASSAPGGGQPQHF; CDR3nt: TGTGCCAGCAGTGCCCCGGGGGGAGGACAGCCCCAGCATTTT
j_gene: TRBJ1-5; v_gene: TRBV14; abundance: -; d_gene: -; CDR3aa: CASSTGRAHLRGDPQHF; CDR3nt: TGTGCCAGCAGTACGGGCAGGGCACATCTTAGGGGTGATCCCCAGCATTTT
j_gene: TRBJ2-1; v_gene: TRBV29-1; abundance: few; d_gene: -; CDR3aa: CSVEAGGQFF; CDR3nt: TGCAGCGTTGAAGCCGGTGGGCAGTTCTTC
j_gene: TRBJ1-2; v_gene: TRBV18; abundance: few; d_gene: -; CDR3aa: CASSPGGGPNYGYTF; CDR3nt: TGTGCCAGCTCACCAGGGGGGGGCCCCAACTATGGCTACACCTTC
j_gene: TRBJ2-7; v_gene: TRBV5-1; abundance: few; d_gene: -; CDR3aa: CASSLGPGSSYEQYF; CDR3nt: TGCGCCAGCAGCTTGGGGCCAGGGAGCTCCTACGAGCAGTACTTC
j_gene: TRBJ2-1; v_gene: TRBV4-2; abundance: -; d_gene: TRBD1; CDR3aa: CASSQVYLPGQGWDEQFF; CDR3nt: TGTGCCAGCAGCCAAGTATATCTTCCAGGACAGGGTTGGGATGAGCAGTTCTTC
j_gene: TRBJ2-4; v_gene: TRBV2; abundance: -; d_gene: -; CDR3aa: CASSEAGSSGFAKNIQYF; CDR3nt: TGTGCCAGCAGTGAAGCGGGCTCGAGCGGGTTTGCCAAAAACATTCAGTACTTC
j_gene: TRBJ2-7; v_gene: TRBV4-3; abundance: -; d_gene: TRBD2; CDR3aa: CASSQALAGVSYEQYF; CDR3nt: TGCGCCAGCAGCCAAGCCCTAGCGGGAGTATCCTACGAGCAGTACTTC
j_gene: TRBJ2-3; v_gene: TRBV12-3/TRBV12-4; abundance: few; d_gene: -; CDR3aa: CASGKLDTDTQYF; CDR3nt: TGTGCCAGCGGCAAACTAGACACAGATACGCAGTATTTT
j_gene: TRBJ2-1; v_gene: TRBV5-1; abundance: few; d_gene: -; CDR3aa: CASSLTRTISNNEQFF; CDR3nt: TGCGCCAGCAGCTTGACCCGGACTATTAGTAACAATGAGCAGTTCTTC
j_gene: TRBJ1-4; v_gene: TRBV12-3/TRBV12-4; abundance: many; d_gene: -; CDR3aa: CASSRRQALPENEKLFF; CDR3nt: TGTGCCAGCAGTAGGAGACAGGCCCTACCCGAGAATGAAAAACTGTTTTTT